This T cell receptor (beta chain) comes out of a study of cytotoxic CD8 clonotypes in ibrutinib-treated CLL. The wider study: On average, around 89,000 productive rearrangements and more than 200,000 productive templates per sample.

Deletions cut 9 bases from V and 1 base from J, with 12 bases between. This CDR3 has 13 amino acids. Per germline, CDR1 MNHEY and CDR2 SMNVEV (reference sequence). Worth noting for this clone: The antigen remains unidentified.

Study-level results: Clonality increased at ibrutinib response and stayed stable in sustained remission. At progression, however, it fell back toward baseline. Under therapy, public clonotypes either contracted or stayed stable, and they were uncommon.

Method: immunoSEQ multiplex PCR; TCRdb's copy keeps in-frame clones and lacks some. The repertoire holds roughly 220,000 clones, with roughly three quarters as singletons. V usage is TRBV27 and J usage is TRBJ1-1; D is possibly TRBD1 (6 bases). The receptor was derived from a human donor with chronic lymphocytic leukemia. Sequencing used PBMCs, obtained after 12 months of ibrutinib treatment. CDR3 residues: CASQGYGNTEAFF. The CDR3, as DNA: TGTGCCAGTCAGGGGTATGGGAACACTGAAGCTTTCTTT.